This T cell receptor beta chain was captured by sequencing in a study of T cell responses to AZD1222 COVID-19 vaccine. Turning to the study itself: Second doses at about 4 or about 12 weeks were pooled. Study outcomes and limitations: Nearly half of unique spike-specific TCRs reportedly avoided B.1.351 and B.1.1.7 mutated regions.

Generated by immunoSEQ multiplex PCR, the TCRdb table keeps only in-frame clones and is missing some. The data contain 140,000 to 150,000 clones, roughly 88% of them seen just once; the ten biggest clones take up around 8.6%. CDR3 size: 15 residues. V trimming: 5 bases; J trimming: 0 bases; junction bases outside the gene matches: 5. Germline V gene lookup returns CDR1 MRHNA and CDR2 SNTAGT. Only a few counts were recorded for this clone. The antigen is undetermined. Source: peripheral blood, taken on day 0 of AZD1222 vaccination. This chain links TRBV6-4 with TRBJ1-2; 8 bases are shared with TRBD1. The source is an adult in good health. CDR3 bases: TGTGCCAGCAGTCAAGGACAGGGCCCTAACTATGGCTACACCTTC. This encodes CASSQGQGPNYGYTF.